One T cell receptor beta chain is described in this entry. The entry originates in a study of early T cells in non-severe SARS-CoV-2 infection. Germline V CDR1 and CDR2: ENHRY, SYGVKD. The CDR3 has 15 amino acids. The ends lost 8 bases at V and 1 base at J; junction bases unmatched: 10. TCRdb reprocessed the 5' RACE reads with MiXCR, giving one entry per CDR3 protein. The sample includes about 100,000 distinct CDR3 sequences, approximately 13% seen only once; the top ten take approximately 2.3%. The source of this sequence is an adult who was a healthcare worker with PCR-confirmed SARS-CoV-2 infection or an uninfected control (not recorded which). This chain uses TRBV10-3 with TRBJ1-1, with 7 positions matching TRBD1. Sequencing input: whole blood. The DNA for the CDR3 is TGTGCCATCCGCGGGGGTACAGGGGCGAACACTGAAGCTTTCTTT. As protein: CAIRGGTGANTEAFF.